This entry is about one TCR beta chain. Antigen unknown. This sample was taken from a study of cytomegalovirus exposure and HLA in healthy donors. Overall study context: From HLA-typed donors, an early data release held 70 million to 95 million unique TCRs. Study-wide results and limits: Most TCR sequences were rare, but some public TCRs occurred in many donors. Within the data, a cluster of highly shared sequence variants was likely a sequencing artifact. An analysis done earlier found most TCR beta V segments productive about 87% or about 30% of the time.

Deletions cut 3 bases from V and 3 bases from J, with 12 bases between. Germline V CDR1 and CDR2: SGHTA, FQGNSA. There are 15 residues in the CDR3. PCR amplification relied on 60 Vbeta primers (plus 13 Jbeta primers). Assay used: immunoSEQ multiplex PCR; TCRdb lists only in-frame clones, some missing. Here the sample spans roughly 100,000 clones, around 77% being singletons. The source material was PBMCs. The chain carries TRBV7-2 and TRBJ1-5, with D hard to call. This TCR derives from a female donor in good health and CMV-seronegative. Here the CDR3 DNA reads TGTGCCAGCAGCTTCGAGGGTGTCTCCAATCAGCCCCAGCATTTT. This sequence encodes CASSFEGVSNQPQHF.